The sequence of this T cell receptor (beta chain) was determined in a study of blood T cell repertoires in COVID-19. The wider study: Sources were T cells, B-cell-depleted T cells, or PBMCs; the material itself was cDNA or gDNA.

Profiling relied on immunoSEQ multiplex PCR, and the TCRdb table lists in-frame clones only, not all of them. In the table there are 95,000 to 110,000 clones, about 89% of which are singletons. Trimming cost V 4 bases and J 3 bases, with 13 bases left between them. The CDR3 totals 14 residues. CDR1 MNHNS and CDR2 SASEGT come from the germline V gene. Source material: peripheral blood. The sequence was obtained from a man aged 45 to 65 with acute or convalescent COVID-19. This chain uses TRBV6-1 with TRBJ2-7, with D perhaps matching TRBD2 (6 bases). In DNA form, the CDR3 reads TGTGCCAGCAGTGTAGCGGACACGTACTACGAGCAGTACTTC. This encodes CASSVADTYYEQYF.